The T cell receptor (beta chain) described here comes from a study of T-cell reconstitution after alpha-beta-depleted transplantation in children. Overall study results and limits: Day-60 TCRbeta diversity that was high in some patients was derived from surviving recipient T cells and thymic progenitors. Expanded graft clones, several hundred of them, were reportedly the source of alpha-beta T cells about two months after transplant. It was newly produced T cells that mostly accounted for T-cell counts and diversity one year after transplant.

The authors prepared the TCRbeta library with unique molecular identifiers. Each CDR3 protein gets one entry after TCRdb re-called the PCR reads with MiXCR. The data hold approximately 99,000 distinct CDR3 sequences, with almost 6.5% observed a single time. V shed 0 bases and J shed 3 bases, with 19 bases lying between them. The CDR3 totals 18 residues. Germline V gives CDR1 SGHKS, CDR2 YYEKEE (reference sequence). Turning to this clonotype: No antigen is known for it.

This sequence joins TRBV5-5 and TRBJ1-3, with D possibly TRBD1 on 6 matching bases. This receptor was taken from a male patient between 2 and 10 years old who had a stem cell transplant for acute lymphoblastic leukemia, so the T cells may come from the graft donor. The sequencing used PBMCs, mostly from graft donor cells, collected 360 days after TCRalphabeta/CD19-depleted stem cell transplant. The DNA for the CDR3 is TGTGCCAGCAGCTTGGTCAGGGGCCGCCGGGTTGGTGGAAACACCATATATTTT. Its protein product is CASSLVRGRRVGGNTIYF.